The 5 T cell receptor beta chains reported below all come from one sample, sequenced in a study of post-analysis software for immune sequencing data. Study-wide results and limits: Relative to controls, patients had several TRBV segments at higher frequency, with TRBV5-6, TRBV5-1 and TRBV20-1 among these.

Their antigens are not known. TCR beta cDNA libraries included unique molecular identifiers. MiXCR, run by TCRdb on the PCR reads, gives a single entry per CDR3 protein. The table has approximately 690,000 distinct CDR3 sequences, 55% to 60% seen once. The sample was blood. The receptors were sampled from a girl between 2 and 10 years old with multiple sclerosis.

The rearrangement uses TRBV7-6 and TRBJ2-3; 10 nucleotides line up with TRBD2. The CDR3 consists of 19 residues. Germline V CDR1 and CDR2: SGHVS, FNYEAQ. Trimming took 3 bases from V and 2 from J; bases not matched to a gene: 14. CDR3 region: CASSFLDRSLAGDTDTQYF. DNA of the CDR3: TGTGCCAGCAGCTTCCTGGACAGAAGCCTAGCGGGGGACACAGATACGCAGTATTTT.

The V and J genes are TRBV3-1 and TRBJ2-3; D may match TRBD1 or TRBD2 (5 bases each). V was pared by 8 bases and J by 0 bases, with 12 bases between. Germline assignment: CDR1 LGHDT and CDR2 YNNKEL (reference sequence). This CDR3 comprises 14 residues. The CDR3 sequence is CASQRGASTDTQYF. CDR3 bases: TGTGCCAGCCAACGAGGGGCGAGCACAGATACGCAGTATTTT.

This clonotype was observed a handful of times. The rearrangement uses TRBV18 and TRBJ2-3, with TRBD2 matching 7 bases. V shed 3 bases, J shed 2 bases, and the junction held 5 bases outside the gene matches. The CDR3 consists of 15 residues. CDR1 KGHSH and CDR2 LQKENI come from the germline V gene. The CDR3 region has the DNA TGTGCCAGCTCACCCACAGCGGGATTCACAGATACGCAGTATTTT. It is translated as CASSPTAGFTDTQYF.

The gene calls are TRBV4-2 and TRBJ1-2, with 10 bases fitting TRBD1. The CDR3 length is 14 residues. Germline CDR1 reads LGHNA; CDR2 reads YNFKEQ. V was clipped by 5 bases and J by 8 bases; unmatched bases: 8. CDR3 amino acids: CASSYGTGEEGYTF. The CDR3 region has the DNA TGTGCCAGCAGCTATGGGACAGGGGAAGAAGGCTACACCTTC.

The chain employs TRBV6-2 or TRBV6-3 and TRBJ2-7; a weak D match, TRBD2 (5 bases). The CDR3 length is 16 residues. Germline values: CDR1 MNHEY, CDR2 SVGEGT. The ends were cut back, 5 bases at V and 7 bases at J, with 24 bases in the middle. The CDR3 region is CASSPSSPSSYNEQYF. CDR3 in DNA: TGTGCCAGCAGTCCAAGCTCACCTAGCTCCTACAATGAGCAGTACTTC.